These 15 T cell receptor beta chains were sequenced from one sample in a study of siplizumab effects on memory and regulatory T cells. Profiling relied on immunoSEQ multiplex PCR, and the TCRdb table lists in-frame clones only, not all of them. The table lists some 120,000 clones, approximately 92% of them singletons. The sequencing sample was made of non-Treg CD4+ T cells sorted from blood. The receptors originated from a human donor in good health.

The chain couples TRBV19 to TRBJ1-3, with a tentative D call TRBD1 (6 bases). Per germline, CDR1 LNHDA and CDR2 SQIVND (reference sequence). The CDR3 sequence is 15 residues long. V lost 7 bases, J lost 2 bases, and 15 bases lay in between. The CDR3: CASKGGGKTGNTIYF. The CDR3 DNA reads TGTGCCAGTAAGGGTGGGGGCAAGACTGGAAACACCATATATTTT.

The chain combines TRBV11-2 with TRBJ2-1, with a possible D match to TRBD2 (6 bases). Germline CDR1 SGHAT, CDR2 FQNNGV. Trimming took off 5 bases at V and 5 bases at J, with 13 bases between the two ends. This CDR3 comprises 14 residues. The CDR3 DNA sequence: TGTGCCAGCAGCCAAGGGACTTCGAACAATGAGCAGTTCTTC. Residues: CASSQGTSNNEQFF.

This clone showed up just a few times. The rearrangement links TRBV7-6 to TRBJ1-1; 9 nucleotides align to TRBD1. The V and J ends lost 5 bases and 4 bases, in that order; junction bases with no gene match: 2. The germline V gene has CDR1 SGHVS and CDR2 FNYEAQ. This CDR3 spans 13 amino acids. CDR3 region: CASSEGQGTEAFF. CDR3 DNA sequence: TGTGCCAGCAGCGAGGGACAGGGCACTGAAGCTTTCTTT. The whole variable domain, filled in from reference TRBV7-6 and TRBJ1-1, reads GAGVSQSPRYKVTKRGQDVALRCDPISGHVSLYWYRQALGQGPEFLTYFNYEAQQDKSGLPNDRFSAERPEGSISTLTIQRTEQRDSAMYRCASSEGQGTEAFFGQGTRLTVV.

J is TRBJ1-6 and V is TRBV2, with D perhaps TRBD1 (6 bases). Trimming pared 4 bases from V and 4 bases from J, leaving 11 bases between. The CDR3 is made up of 15 amino acids. CDR1 and CDR2 from the germline V gene are SNHLY and FYNNEI. DNA for the CDR3: TGTGCCAGCAGTGCTGCCAGGGGTTATAATTCACCCCTCCACTTT. Translating it yields CASSAARGYNSPLHF. Filled out from reference TRBV2 and TRBJ1-6, the complete variable domain reads EPEVTQTPSHQVTQMGQEVILRCVPISNHLYFYWYRQILGQKVEFLVSFYNNEISEKSEIFDDQFSVERPDGSNFTLKIRSTKLEDSAMYFCASSAARGYNSPLHFGNGTRLTVT.

This clone appeared a few times. V usage is TRBV7-9 and J usage is TRBJ1-2, with 8 nucleotides matching TRBD1. This CDR3 comprises 14 residues. In germline, CDR1 is SEHNR, CDR2 FQNEAQ (reference sequence). The V segment lost 5 bases and the J segment 7 bases; nucleotides outside the gene matches: 9. CDR3 protein: CASSPDRGMVGYTF. DNA for the CDR3: TGTGCCAGCAGCCCCGACAGGGGAATGGTTGGCTACACCTTC.

The chain carries TRBV5-4 and TRBJ2-3; perhaps D is TRBD1 or TRBD2 (6 bases each). Germline lookup yields CDR1 SGHNT and CDR2 YYREEE (reference sequence). This CDR3 has 16 amino acids. V lost 1 base and J lost 5, with 17 bases in between. DNA for the CDR3: TGTGCCAGCAGCTTGATGAAGGGGGGAGGAGGAGATACGCAGTATTTT. It encodes CASSLMKGGGGDTQYF.

This sequence joins TRBV2 and TRBJ2-3; 12 bases are a match to TRBD2. V was pared by 8 bases and J by 6 bases, with 12 bases of the junction left unmatched. The CDR3 totals 16 residues. The germline gives CDR1 SNHLY, CDR2 FYNNEI. As DNA, the CDR3 is TGTGCCAGCCGTAGACTAACTAGCGGGGGGCGGGATACGCAGTATTTT. Its translation is CASRRLTSGGRDTQYF. Supplemented by reference TRBV2 and TRBJ2-3, the full variable domain reads EPEVTQTPSHQVTQMGQEVILRCVPISNHLYFYWYRQILGQKVEFLVSFYNNEISEKSEIFDDQFSVERPDGSNFTLKIRSTKLEDSAMYFCASRRLTSGGRDTQYFGPGTRLTVL.

The rearrangement uses TRBV18 and TRBJ1-1; no clear D gene. In germline, CDR1 is KGHSH, CDR2 LQKENI. The V end lost 1 base, the J end lost 2 bases, and 8 bases lay between the germline ends. There are 14 residues in the CDR3. The CDR3 DNA sequence: TGTGCCAGCTCACCACAACAGTTAAACACTGAAGCTTTCTTT. Amino acids: CASSPQQLNTEAFF.

The chain couples TRBV11-3 to TRBJ2-3; D may be TRBD1 (6 bases). This CDR3 contains 16 residues. Trimming removed 5 bases from V and 1 base from J, with 16 bases in between. CDR1 is SGHNT and CDR2 is YENEEA in the germline V gene. CDR3 region: CASSPGISGGTDTQYF. CDR3 coding DNA: TGTGCCAGCAGCCCCGGGATCTCAGGGGGCACAGATACGCAGTATTTT.

This clone appeared once. DNA for the CDR3: TGTGCATCCACCCCGGGACAGAGGGTTCAGCCCCAGCATTTT. Residues: CASTPGQRVQPQHF. V usage is TRBV28 and J usage is TRBJ1-5, with 7 bases matching TRBD1. CDR1 MDHEN and CDR2 SYDVKM come from the germline V gene. The length of the CDR3 is 14 residues.

V gene TRBV25-1 combines with J gene TRBJ2-7; 12 bases fit TRBD2. The CDR3 length is 15 residues. With 6 bases clipped from V and 0 bases from J, the junction kept 3 bases outside the gene matches. Germline values: CDR1 MGHDK, CDR2 SYGVNS. CDR3 protein: CASSLAGGGSYEQYF. The CDR3 DNA follows: TGTGCCAGCAGCCTAGCGGGGGGGGGCTCCTACGAGCAGTACTTC.

The genes are TRBV11-2 and TRBJ2-7; 7 bases are a match to TRBD1. Germline CDR1 SGHAT, CDR2 FQNNGV. The CDR3 has 17 amino acids. Trimming at V came to 0 bases and at J to 3 bases, leaving 11 bases not matched to a gene. This CDR3 is CASSLDSETGNYYEQYF. The CDR3 nucleotides read TGTGCCAGCAGCTTAGATTCGGAGACAGGGAATTACTACGAGCAGTACTTC. The full variable domain, in which reference TRBV11-2 and TRBJ2-7 provide the parts outside the CDR3, is EAGVAQSPRYKIIEKRQSVAFWCNPISGHATLYWYQQILGQGPKLLIQFQNNGVVDDSQLPKDRFSAERLKGVDSTLKIQPAKLEDSAVYLCASSLDSETGNYYEQYFGPGTRLTVT.

This chain links TRBV4-1 with TRBJ2-7, with D hard to call. Germline values: CDR1 MGHRA, CDR2 YSYEKL. The CDR3 has 15 residues. V dropped 0 bases and J dropped 3 bases, with 12 bases sitting between them. The CDR3 loop is CASSQDSYRNYEQYF. For the CDR3, the DNA is TGCGCCAGCAGCCAAGATAGTTACCGAAACTACGAGCAGTACTTC.

The sample holds a few counts of this clone. The chain carries TRBV18 and TRBJ1-1; D gene uncertain. The germline V gene encodes CDR1 KGHSH and CDR2 LQKENI. This CDR3 contains 12 residues. V lost 9 bases and J 4 bases, leaving 12 bases between the germline ends. The CDR3 bases are TGTGCCAGTTCTAAGGGATCCACTGAAGCTTTCTTT. Protein sequence: CASSKGSTEAFF.

V usage is TRBV2 and J usage is TRBJ1-2; D unclear. The CDR3 covers 14 residues. CDR1 and CDR2 from the germline V gene are SNHLY and FYNNEI. V was shortened by 0 bases and J by 10 bases, with 15 bases between the two germline ends. CDR3: CASSEALRGVDYTF. The CDR3 nucleotides read TGTGCCAGCAGTGAAGCGCTTCGCGGAGTGGACTACACCTTC. Full variable domain (missing parts from reference TRBV2 and TRBJ1-2): EPEVTQTPSHQVTQMGQEVILRCVPISNHLYFYWYRQILGQKVEFLVSFYNNEISEKSEIFDDQFSVERPDGSNFTLKIRSTKLEDSAMYFCASSEALRGVDYTFGSGTRLTVV.